This T cell receptor beta chain was obtained from a study of blood T cell repertoires in COVID-19. Study-wide context: The cDNA or gDNA used as material had been derived from T cells, B-cell-depleted T cells, or PBMCs.

The assay was immunoSEQ multiplex PCR, and TCRdb's table has in-frame clones only and misses some. The data show 100,000 to 120,000 clones, 60% to 80% seen once. Germline lookup yields CDR1 SGHRS and CDR2 YFSETQ. V shed 3 bases, J shed 8 bases, and the junction held 15 bases outside the gene matches. This CDR3 has 19 residues. This TCR was sampled from a woman of 80 years or more with active or convalescent COVID-19. V usage is TRBV5-1 and J usage is TRBJ2-1; 15 nucleotides match TRBD2. Sequencing used peripheral blood. CDR3 sequence reads: CASSWQGRTSGRDSDEQFF. The CDR3, as DNA: TGCGCCAGCAGCTGGCAGGGTCGGACTAGCGGGAGGGATTCGGATGAGCAGTTCTTC.